The next 23 T cell receptor beta chains were all read from a single sample in a study of T cell clonality in common variable immunodeficiency. Clones were sequenced by immunoSEQ multiplex PCR, and TCRdb holds only the in-frame ones, with some missing. This sample shows roughly 60,000 clones and no singletons; 1.5% to 2% rests with the ten largest. The sample consisted of peripheral blood mononuclear cells. The receptors originated from a person aged 18 to 70 in good health.

There are many counts of this clone. The missing CDR3 end, 3 residues past where the read stops, is filled in from the germline J gene. The chain links TRBV7-2 to TRBJ2-5; D is ambiguous. CDR3 length: 13 amino acids. Between the trimmed V and J ends, which lost 1 base and 4 bases, there was a span of 7 bases. In germline, CDR1 is SGHTA, CDR2 FQGNSA. Here the CDR3 reads CASSLGGPETQYF. Incomplete CDR3 DNA: TGTGCCAGCAGCTTAGGAGGCCCAGAGACC.

This clone was counted many times. The CDR3 is cut off 3 residues early in the read; its end comes from the germline J gene. The genes are TRBV20-1 and TRBJ2-1; D may be TRBD2 (6 bases). Germline-derived CDR1 and CDR2 are DFQATT and SNEGSKA (reference sequence). V shed 6 bases and J shed 7 bases, with 16 bases lying between them. The CDR3 length is 13 residues. CDR3: CSARLGGANEQFF. The sequenced part of the CDR3 DNA is TGCAGTGCCAGACTGGGGGGAGCAAATGAG.

This clone was picked up many times. The read ends 3 residues shy of where the CDR3 ends; the end is completed using the germline J gene. The chain recombines TRBV20-1 with TRBJ2-5; 10 positions match TRBD2. The ends lost 5 bases at V and 2 bases at J; junction bases unmatched: 5. The germline CDR1 and CDR2 sequences are DFQATT and SNEGSKA (reference sequence). CDR3 size: 14 residues. CDR3 DNA (partial): TGCAGTGCTGATGGACTAGCGGAACAAGAGACC. Protein sequence: CSADGLAEQET. The whole CDR3 sequence reads CSADGLAEQETQYF.

This clone was seen ten or more times. The read ends 3 residues shy of where the CDR3 ends; the end is completed using the germline J gene. J is TRBJ2-2 and V is TRBV20-1; D might be TRBD2 (5 bases). The V and J ends lost 3 bases and 5 bases respectively, with 13 bases between them. From germline, CDR1 is DFQATT and CDR2 SNEGSKA (reference sequence). CDR3 length: 14 amino acids. The CDR3 here is CSARTTGGTGELFF. The sequenced part of the CDR3 DNA is TGCAGTGCTAGGACTACCGGAGGTACCGGGGAG.

This clone is deemed medium-sized (0.01 to 0.1%). The missing CDR3 end, 3 residues past where the read stops, is filled in from the germline J gene. This chain uses TRBV20-1 with TRBJ2-6, with TRBD1 matching 7 bases. The CDR3 consists of 16 residues. V shed 5 bases, J shed 2 bases, and the junction held 9 bases outside the gene matches. CDR1 and CDR2 (germline): DFQATT, SNEGSKA (reference sequence). The CDR3 bases that were read are TGCAGTGCTGCCAGACAGGGAAACACTGGGGCCAACGTC. Protein: CSAARQGNTGANV. The full CDR3 protein is CSAARQGNTGANVLTF.

This clone has at least ten counts. The CDR3 end lies 3 residues beyond the end of the read and is filled in from the germline J gene. The gene calls are TRBV28 and TRBJ2-1, with 9 bases that match TRBD1. The CDR3 runs to 16 residues. The germline CDR1 and CDR2 sequences are MDHEN and SYDVKM. The junction had 10 bases not matched to a gene; V was cut back by 6 bases and J by 4 bases. This chain's CDR3 is CASSASRDREYNEQFF. CDR3 DNA, as far as it was read: TGTGCCAGCAGCGCGTCAAGGGACAGGGAGTACAATGAG.

Many counts were recorded for this clone. The CDR3 bases that were read are TGCGCCAGCAGGGGACTAGCGGAGGTACGCGGTACG. Encoded protein: CASRGLAEVRGT. The complete CDR3 reads CASRGLAEVRGTQYF. The chain combines TRBV5-1 with TRBJ2-3; 11 bases are shared with TRBD2. The missing CDR3 end, 3 residues past where the read stops, is filled in from the germline J gene. The V gene's germline CDR1 is SGHRS and CDR2 YFSETQ. Losses at the gene ends were 5 bases for V and 8 bases for J; bases not matched to a gene: 10. The CDR3 runs 15 residues.

Turning to this clone: With the read ending 3 residues before the CDR3 end, the germline J gene is used to fill in that end. The genes are TRBV7-2 and TRBJ1-2; D uncertain. Germline CDR1 SGHTA, CDR2 FQGNSA. CDR3 length equals 15 residues. The CDR3 DNA, read in part, is TGTGCCAGCAGCTTAGCGGCAGCTAGCTCCTACGAC. Amino acids: CASSLAAASSYD. The full-length CDR3 reads as CASSLAAASSYDYTF.

At least ten counts were recorded for this clone. Sequencing ends 3 residues short of the CDR3 end; the germline J gene provides the rest. The rearrangement links TRBV11-2 to TRBJ2-5, with a possible D match to TRBD1 (5 bases). From germline, CDR1 is SGHAT and CDR2 FQNNGV. With 0 bases removed from V and 5 bases from J, the gap between germline ends came to 7 bases. The CDR3 spans 13 residues. The part of the CDR3 DNA that was read is TGTGCCAGCAGCTTAGACAGGGTGGAGACC. It is translated as CASSLDRVET. The complete CDR3 sequence is CASSLDRVETQYF.

The sample holds many counts of this clone. The read halts 3 residues ahead of the CDR3 end, with the missing end drawn from the germline J gene. This chain joins TRBV7-2 and TRBJ2-1; TRBD2 aligns across 12 bases. This CDR3 contains 15 residues. V lost 5 bases, J lost 4 bases, and 3 bases stayed unmatched. Germline V lookup: CDR1 SGHTA, CDR2 FQGNSA. The sequenced part of the CDR3 DNA is TGTGCCAGCAGCAAGACTAGCGGGGGATACAATGAG. This codes for CASSKTSGGYNE. The whole CDR3 is CASSKTSGGYNEQFF.

This clone was seen at least ten times. One end of the junction does not line up with germline, which may come from a read error. The read comes to an end 3 residues before the CDR3 does, leaving the germline J gene to fill in the end. The rearrangement links TRBV19 to TRBJ1-1; 10 nucleotides agree with TRBD1. Germline values: CDR1 LNHDA, CDR2 SQIVND (reference sequence). The CDR3 is made up of 14 amino acids. The CDR3 DNA, read in part, is TGTGCCAGTAGTGTAGACAGGGGGCACACTGAA. Translation: CASSVDRGHTE. In full, the CDR3 is CASSVDRGHTEAFF. Variable domain in full (rest from reference TRBV19 and TRBJ1-1): DGGITQSPKYLFRKEGQNVTLSCEQNLNHDAMYWYRQDPGQGLRLIYYSQIVNDFQKGDIAEGYSVSREKKESFPLTVTSAQKNPTAFYLCASSVDRGHTEAFFGQGTRLTVV.

This clone was observed many times. The CDR3 end is not reached by the read, which stops 3 residues before it; the germline J gene fills it in. This chain joins TRBV7-2 and TRBJ1-1, with unresolved D. CDR3 size: 15 residues. The germline CDR1 and CDR2 sequences are SGHTA and FQGNSA. V lost 1 base and J 7 bases, leaving 16 bases between the germline ends. CDR3 DNA, as far as it was read: TGTGCCAGCAGCTTAGTGGCGGCGCCGAGATATGAA. This encodes CASSLVAAPRYE. The full CDR3 reads CASSLVAAPRYEAFF.

Ten or more counts support this clone. The read ends 3 residues early relative to the CDR3; the germline J gene fills the gap. The V gene is TRBV9, the J gene TRBJ1-2, with D unclear. V was cut by 7 bases and J by 0 bases, with 16 bases left in between. Per the germline V gene, CDR1 is SGDLS and CDR2 is YYNGEE. This CDR3 has 15 residues. The CDR3 reads CASSPSGRANYGYTF. CDR3 DNA, as far as it was read: TGTGCCAGCTCTCCCAGTGGCAGAGCTAACTATGGC. The full variable domain, rest sourced from reference TRBV9 and TRBJ1-2, is DSGVTQTPKHLITATGQRVTLRCSPRSGDLSVYWYQQSLDQGLQFLIQYYNGEERAKGNILERFSAQQFPDLHSELNLSSLELGDSALYFCASSPSGRANYGYTFGSGTRLTVV.

The sample holds many counts of this clone. Coverage ceases 3 residues before the CDR3 finishes, and the germline J gene fills in the end. The gene calls are TRBV2 and TRBJ2-7; the match to TRBD2 covers 11 bases. The V gene's germline CDR1 is SNHLY and CDR2 FYNNEI. V was pared by 8 bases and J by 5 bases, with 8 bases of the junction left unmatched. This CDR3 contains 14 residues. The part of the CDR3 DNA that was read is TGTGCCAGCCGAACTAGCGGGAGTTGGGACGAG. As protein: CASRTSGSWDE. The whole CDR3 protein reads CASRTSGSWDEQYF. Supplemented by reference TRBV2 and TRBJ2-7, the full variable domain reads EPEVTQTPSHQVTQMGQEVILRCVPISNHLYFYWYRQILGQKVEFLVSFYNNEISEKSEIFDDQFSVERPDGSNFTLKIRSTKLEDSAMYFCASRTSGSWDEQYFGPGTRLTVT.

At least ten counts were recorded for this clone. The read terminates 3 residues before the CDR3 end, so the remaining end is supplied by the germline J gene. The chain couples TRBV28 to TRBJ1-5; 8 nucleotides match TRBD1. The CDR3 runs 15 residues. The J segment lost 0 bases and the V segment lost 5 bases, leaving 3 bases of the junction unmatched. Germline V gives CDR1 MDHEN, CDR2 SYDVKM. The sequenced CDR3 bases are TGTGCCAGCAGTCGGGACAGGTATAGCAATCAGCCC. Protein sequence: CASSRDRYSNQP. The CDR3 in its entirety is CASSRDRYSNQPQHF.

This clone was counted at least ten times. The read halts 3 residues ahead of the CDR3 end, with the missing end drawn from the germline J gene. The chain carries TRBV19 and TRBJ1-5; maybe TRBD1 (5 bases). The CDR3 covers 15 residues. Germline CDR1 LNHDA, CDR2 SQIVND (reference sequence). Trimming took off 6 bases at V and 2 bases at J, with 14 bases between the two ends. The CDR3 spells CASSPDTRGNQPQHF. The covered CDR3 bases are TGTGCCAGTAGCCCGGACACCAGGGGCAATCAGCCC.

This clone was counted at least ten times. The CDR3 is cut off 3 residues early in the read; its end comes from the germline J gene. The chain carries TRBV5-1 and TRBJ1-1; 9 bases line up with TRBD1. Germline CDR1 SGHRS, CDR2 YFSETQ. The CDR3 contains 18 residues. The V and J ends lost 0 bases and 5 bases, in that order; junction bases with no gene match: 14. Partial CDR3 DNA: TGCGCCAGCAGCTTGGTTGTCTGGGACAGGGCCCCTCGGACTGAA. Translation: CASSLVVWDRAPRTE. The CDR3 in its entirety is CASSLVVWDRAPRTEAFF.

This clone has ten or more counts. The sequenced CDR3 bases are TGCGCCAGCAGCTCTGACCAGGATGAAAAA. This encodes CASSSDQDEK. From start to end, the CDR3 is CASSSDQDEKLFF. The V call is TRBV5-1, the J call TRBJ1-4; D is ambiguous. The read finishes 3 residues shy of the CDR3 end, and the germline J gene is used to complete it. The CDR3 extends over 13 amino acids. Germline values: CDR1 SGHRS, CDR2 YFSETQ. V shed 3 bases and J shed 6 bases, with 9 bases lying between them.

This clone was counted at least ten times. The read halts 3 residues ahead of the CDR3 end, with the missing end drawn from the germline J gene. This chain uses TRBV19 with TRBJ2-1; the match to TRBD1 covers 9 bases. V gave up 7 bases and J gave up 1 base; unmatched junction bases: 5. Germline V CDR1 and CDR2: LNHDA, SQIVND (reference sequence). This CDR3 is built from 15 residues. CDR3 amino acids: CASNTGTGSYNEQFF. The sequenced part of the CDR3 DNA is TGTGCCAGTAATACCGGGACAGGGTCCTACAATGAG. Full variable domain (missing parts from reference TRBV19 and TRBJ2-1): DGGITQSPKYLFRKEGQNVTLSCEQNLNHDAMYWYRQDPGQGLRLIYYSQIVNDFQKGDIAEGYSVSREKKESFPLTVTSAQKNPTAFYLCASNTGTGSYNEQFFGPGTRLTVL.

This clone was detected ten times or more. The read gets to within 3 residues of the CDR3 end, and the germline J gene fills in the rest. This rearrangement joins TRBV19 to TRBJ2-3; 9 positions match TRBD2. The germline gives CDR1 LNHDA, CDR2 SQIVND (reference sequence). The CDR3 contains 16 residues. V shed 6 bases and J 2 bases; nucleotides not matched to a gene: 9. The CDR3 DNA, read in part, is TGTGCCAGTAGGCCTAGCGGGACGATAACCACAGATACG. Translation gives CASRPSGTITTDT. The whole CDR3 sequence is CASRPSGTITTDTQYF.

Ten or more counts support this clone. The read terminates 3 residues before the CDR3 end, so the remaining end is supplied by the germline J gene. The rearrangement joins TRBV18 to TRBJ2-3, with 7 bases aligning to TRBD2. Germline V CDR1 and CDR2: KGHSH, LQKENI. The length of the CDR3 is 15 residues. The V gene end was trimmed by 9 bases and the J gene end by 6 bases; junction bases not matched to a gene: 15. CDR3 sequence: CASRSGTRAVDTQYF. Partial CDR3 DNA: TGTGCCAGTCGCAGCGGGACTCGCGCCGTGGATACG.

This clone was counted at least ten times. The CDR3 end lies 3 residues beyond the end of the read and is filled in from the germline J gene. V usage is TRBV20-1 and J usage is TRBJ1-1; D may be TRBD1 (5 bases). The CDR3 is 14 amino acids. Looked up from germline, CDR1 is DFQATT and CDR2 is SNEGSKA (reference sequence). V lost 0 bases and J 3 bases, leaving 11 bases between the germline ends. CDR3 loop: CSARDVRGDTEAFF. The CDR3 bases that were read are TGCAGTGCTAGAGATGTTAGGGGAGACACTGAA.

The chain's CDR3 is CASRPGMVGYTF. The CDR3 bases that were read are TGTGCCAGCAGGCCAGGGATGGTCGGC. The V and J genes are TRBV19 and TRBJ1-2; the D gene is possibly TRBD1 (5 bases). The read terminates 3 residues before the CDR3 end, so the remaining end is supplied by the germline J gene. Per germline, CDR1 LNHDA and CDR2 SQIVND (reference sequence). The CDR3 has 12 amino acids.